Described below is a single T cell receptor (beta chain) sequence and its context. Its antigen is not identified. The CDR3 has 17 residues. Germline loops: CDR1 SGDLS, CDR2 YYNGEE. V lost 4 bases, J lost 2 bases, and 9 bases stayed unmatched. This record comes from a study of cytomegalovirus exposure and HLA in healthy donors. PCR amplification relied on 60 Vbeta primers (plus 13 Jbeta primers). Assay used: immunoSEQ multiplex PCR; TCRdb lists only in-frame clones, some missing. The data show 300,000 or so clones, with almost 85% seen just once and 1.5% to 2.5% held by the top ten. Broader study findings: HLA alleles were associated with some 17,000 TCR beta sequences in a later analysis at 0.05 false discovery rate. The study listed 150 to 200 cytomegalovirus-associated TCR beta chains. The likely origin of a cluster of highly shared sequence variants was a sequencing artifact. Common viral pathogens (according to a later analysis) appeared linked to several of the most significant clusters.

The chain links TRBV9 to TRBJ2-6; TRBD1 agrees at 7 bases. This clonotype was sampled from a middle-aged woman in good health and CMV-seropositive. Input material: PBMCs. In DNA form, the CDR3 reads TGTGCCAGCAGCAAGACAGGGCAGGGCGCTGGGGCCAACGTCCTGACTTTC. Translating gives CASSKTGQGAGANVLTF.